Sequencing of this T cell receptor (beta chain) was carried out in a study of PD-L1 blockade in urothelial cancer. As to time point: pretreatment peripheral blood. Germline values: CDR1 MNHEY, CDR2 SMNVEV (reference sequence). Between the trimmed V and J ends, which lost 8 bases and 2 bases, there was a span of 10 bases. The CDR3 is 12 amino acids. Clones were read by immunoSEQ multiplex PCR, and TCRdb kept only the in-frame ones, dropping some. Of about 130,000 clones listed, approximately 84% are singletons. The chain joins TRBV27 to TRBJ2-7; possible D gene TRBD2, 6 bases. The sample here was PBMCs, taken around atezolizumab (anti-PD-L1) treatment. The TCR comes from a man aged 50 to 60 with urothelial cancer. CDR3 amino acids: CASGTPPYEQYF. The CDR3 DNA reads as TGTGCCAGCGGGACTCCACCCTACGAGCAGTACTTC.